This TCR beta chain was sequenced during a study of molecular identifiers for immune sequencing clone quantification. TCRdb analysed the PCR reads with MiXCR anew, one entry per CDR3 protein. Among about 300,000 distinct CDR3 sequences listed, about 21% were seen once. With regard to this clonotype: This could be a read error, since a much larger clone is one nucleotide away.

Germline CDR1 SGHVS, CDR2 FNYEAQ. With V trimmed by 5 bases and J by 2 bases, 12 bases remained unmatched. CDR3 length equals 16 residues. The clonotype originates from a human donor in good health. Some libraries in this study had Jurkat cell RNA spiked in. The chain couples TRBV7-6 to TRBJ2-7; 7 bases fit TRBD2. The sequenced sample consisted of naive CD8+ T cells from blood, with Jurkat cell RNA spiked in. Subset given: FACS-sorted CD8+CD4-CCR7+CD45RA+ naive T cells. The CDR3 loop reads CASSPGWGSGPYEQYF. As DNA, the CDR3 is TGTGCCAGCAGCCCTGGCTGGGGTAGCGGGCCCTACGAGCAGTACTTC.